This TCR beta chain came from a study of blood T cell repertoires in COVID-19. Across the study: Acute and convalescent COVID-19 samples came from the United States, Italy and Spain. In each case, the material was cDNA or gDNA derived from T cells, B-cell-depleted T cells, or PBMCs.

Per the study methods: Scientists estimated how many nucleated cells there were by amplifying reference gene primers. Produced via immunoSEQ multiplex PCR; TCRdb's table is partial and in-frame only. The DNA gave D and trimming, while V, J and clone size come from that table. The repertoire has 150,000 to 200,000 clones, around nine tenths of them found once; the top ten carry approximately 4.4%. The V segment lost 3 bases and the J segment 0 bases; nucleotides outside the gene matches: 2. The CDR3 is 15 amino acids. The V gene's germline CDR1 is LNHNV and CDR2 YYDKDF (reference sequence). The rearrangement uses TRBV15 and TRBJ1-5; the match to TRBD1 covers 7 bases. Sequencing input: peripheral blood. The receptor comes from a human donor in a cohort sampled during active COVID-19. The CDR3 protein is CATSRTGYSNQPQHF. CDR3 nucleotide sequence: TGTGCCACCAGCAGGACAGGGTATAGCAATCAGCCCCAGCATTTT.